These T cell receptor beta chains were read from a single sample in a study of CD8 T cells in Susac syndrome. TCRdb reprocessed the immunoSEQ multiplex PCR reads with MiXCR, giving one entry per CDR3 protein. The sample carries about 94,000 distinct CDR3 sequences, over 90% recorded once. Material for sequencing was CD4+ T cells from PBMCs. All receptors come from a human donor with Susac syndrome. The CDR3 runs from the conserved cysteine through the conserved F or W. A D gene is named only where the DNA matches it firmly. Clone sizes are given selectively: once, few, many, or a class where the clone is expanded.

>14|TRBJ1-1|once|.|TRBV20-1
TGCAGTGCTAGCAGGAAGGGGCTGGGCACTGAAGCTTTCTTT
CSASRKGLGTEAFF
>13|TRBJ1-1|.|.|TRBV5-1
TGCGCCAGCAGATTTGACGGGACCCCTGAAGCTTTCTTT
CASRFDGTPEAFF
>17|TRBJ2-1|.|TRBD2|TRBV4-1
TGCGCCAGCAGGCGACTAGCGGGGGAGAGCTCCTACAATGAGCAGTTCTTC
CASRRLAGESSYNEQFF
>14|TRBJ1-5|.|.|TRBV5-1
TGCGCCAGCAGCTTGAGAGGGAAGGATCAGCCCCAGCATTTT
CASSLRGKDQPQHF
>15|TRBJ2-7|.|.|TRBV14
TGTGCCAGCAGCCAAGGGAAACAGTCAGTGACCGAGCAGTACTTC
CASSQGKQSVTEQYF
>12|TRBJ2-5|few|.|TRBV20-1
TGCAGTGCTAGACCTGGCGGGGAGACCCAGTACTTC
CSARPGGETQYF
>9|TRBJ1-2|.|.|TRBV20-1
TGCAGTGCTGACTATGGCTACACCTTC
CSADYGYTF
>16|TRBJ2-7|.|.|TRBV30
TGTGCCTGGACACTGACACGGGGGACCGGAGAATACGAGCAGTACTTC
CAWTLTRGTGEYEQYF
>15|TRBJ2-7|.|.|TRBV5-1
TGCGCCAGCACCGACTCGACAGGATCCGGGCACGAGCAGTACTTC
CASTDSTGSGHEQYF
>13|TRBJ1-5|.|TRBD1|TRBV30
TGTGCCTGGAGCCTGGGACAGAATCAGCCCCAGCATTTT
CAWSLGQNQPQHF
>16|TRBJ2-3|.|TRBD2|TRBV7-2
TGTGCCAGCAGCTTAGATGGGCGGGGGGGGTCAGATACGCAGTATTTT
CASSLDGRGGSDTQYF
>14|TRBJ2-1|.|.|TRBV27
TGTGCCAGCAGTTTGAAACAATCCTACAATGAGCAGTTCTTC
CASSLKQSYNEQFF
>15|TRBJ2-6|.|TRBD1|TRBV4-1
TGCGCCAGCAGCCAAGTGGGGGACAGGGAAAACGTCCTGACTTTC
CASSQVGDRENVLTF
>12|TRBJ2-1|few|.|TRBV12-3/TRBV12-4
TGTGCCAGCAGTTTGCCGGGGAGGGAGCAGTTCTTC
CASSLPGREQFF
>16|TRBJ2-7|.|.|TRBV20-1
TGCAGTGCTAGAGATCTGGAGACTGTGGCGTGGGGCGAGCAGTACTTC
CSARDLETVAWGEQYF
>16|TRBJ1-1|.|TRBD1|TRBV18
TGTGCCAGCTCACATAGCCCAGCAGGGGGTAACACTGAAGCTTTCTTT
CASSHSPAGGNTEAFF
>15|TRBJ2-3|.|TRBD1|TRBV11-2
TGTGCCAGCAGCTCCCTACAGGGGAGTTTAGATACGCAGTATTTT
CASSSLQGSLDTQYF
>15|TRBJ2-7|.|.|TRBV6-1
TGTGCCAGCAGGCTTACAGGGAGCGCCTCCTACGAGCAGTACTTC
CASRLTGSASYEQYF
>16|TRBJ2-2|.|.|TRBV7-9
TGTGCCAGCAGCTTAGTCGGTCAGCTAAACACCGGGGAGCTGTTTTTT
CASSLVGQLNTGELFF
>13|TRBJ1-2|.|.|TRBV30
TGTGCCTGGAGTAAGGAAGGGATCTATGGCTACACCTTC
CAWSKEGIYGYTF
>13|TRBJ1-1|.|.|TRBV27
TGTGCCAGCAGTACAGAGGACCACAGTGAAGCTTTCTTT
CASSTEDHSEAFF
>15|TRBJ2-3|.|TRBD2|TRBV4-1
TGCGCCAGCAGCCAAGGAGCGGGGCCCGGGGATACGCAGTATTTT
CASSQGAGPGDTQYF
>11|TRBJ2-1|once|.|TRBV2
TGTGCCAGCAGGACGGGACCCGAGCAGTTCTTC
CASRTGPEQFF
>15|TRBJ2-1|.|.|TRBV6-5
TGTGCCAGCACCCTCGGAGGGGGGGCGGTACTAGAGCAGTTCTTC
CASTLGGGAVLEQFF
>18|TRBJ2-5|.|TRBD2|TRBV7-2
TGTGCCAGCAGCTCCCGAAGCCTGACTAGCGGGGGGGGAGAGACCCAGTACTTC
CASSSRSLTSGGGETQYF
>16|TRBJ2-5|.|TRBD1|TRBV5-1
TGCGCCAGCAACACAGGGGGCGCGATGGGGCAAGAGACCCAGTACTTC
CASNTGGAMGQETQYF
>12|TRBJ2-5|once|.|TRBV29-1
TGCAGCGCCAATACCCGGGCAGAGACCCAGTACTTC
CSANTRAETQYF
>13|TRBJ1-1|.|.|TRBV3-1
TGTGCCAGCAGCCGGGTCCTGGGAGCTGAAGCTTTCTTT
CASSRVLGAEAFF
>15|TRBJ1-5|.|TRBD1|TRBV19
TGTGCCAGTAGTATCGCCGGCCTCCGGGACAGGTACCAGCATTTT
CASSIAGLRDRYQHF
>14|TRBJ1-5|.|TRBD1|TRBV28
TGTGCCGGCCAGACAGGGGGAGGCAATCAGCCCCAGCATTTT
CAGQTGGGNQPQHF
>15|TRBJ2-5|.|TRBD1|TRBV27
TGTGCCAGCAGTTTAATCGGGACAGGGTATGAGACCCAGTACTTC
CASSLIGTGYETQYF
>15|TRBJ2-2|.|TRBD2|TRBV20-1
TGCAGTGCTCCCGGGACTAGCGGGGACACCGGGGAGCTGTTTTTT
CSAPGTSGDTGELFF
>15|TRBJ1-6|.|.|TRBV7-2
TGTGCCAGCAGCTTCCAAACAGGGTTTAGGTCACCCCTCCACTTT
CASSFQTGFRSPLHF